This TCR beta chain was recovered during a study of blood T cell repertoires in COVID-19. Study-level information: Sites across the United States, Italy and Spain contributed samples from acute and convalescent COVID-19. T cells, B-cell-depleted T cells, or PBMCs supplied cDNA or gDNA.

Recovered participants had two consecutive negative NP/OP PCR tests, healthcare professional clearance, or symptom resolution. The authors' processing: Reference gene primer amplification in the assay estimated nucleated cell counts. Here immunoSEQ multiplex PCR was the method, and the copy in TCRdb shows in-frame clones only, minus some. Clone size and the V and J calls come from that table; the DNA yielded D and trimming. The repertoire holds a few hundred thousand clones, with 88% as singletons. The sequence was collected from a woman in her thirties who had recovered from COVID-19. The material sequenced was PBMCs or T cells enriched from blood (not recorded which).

The CDR3 spells CASSSHGQEAFF. In DNA form, the CDR3 reads TGTGCCAGCTCATCCCACGGACAGGAAGCTTTCTTT. This chain joins TRBV18 and TRBJ1-1, with D possibly being TRBD1 (6 bases). Trimming cost V 5 bases and J 8 bases, with 12 bases left between them. The CDR3 length is 12 residues. Germline CDR1 is KGHSH and CDR2 is LQKENI.